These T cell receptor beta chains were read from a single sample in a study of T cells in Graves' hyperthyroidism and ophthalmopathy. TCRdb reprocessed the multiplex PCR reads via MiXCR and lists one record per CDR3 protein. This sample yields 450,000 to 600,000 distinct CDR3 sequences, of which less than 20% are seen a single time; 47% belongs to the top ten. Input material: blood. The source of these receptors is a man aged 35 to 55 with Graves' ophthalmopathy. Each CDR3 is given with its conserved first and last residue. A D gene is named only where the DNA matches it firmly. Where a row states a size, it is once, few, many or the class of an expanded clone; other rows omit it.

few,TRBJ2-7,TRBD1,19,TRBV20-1,CSARDITPGQGTSTPEQYF,TGCAGTGCTAGAGATATCACGCCGGGACAGGGTACTAGTACCCCCGAGCAGTACTTC
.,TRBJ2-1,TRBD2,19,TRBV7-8,CASSPRGAGGSLSYNEQFF,TGTGCCAGCAGCCCTCGTGGAGCGGGGGGGTCCCTTTCCTACAATGAGCAGTTCTTC
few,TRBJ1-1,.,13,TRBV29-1,CSVSGGKNTEAFF,TGCAGCGTTTCCGGAGGGAAGAACACTGAAGCTTTCTTT
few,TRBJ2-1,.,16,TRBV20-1,CSARDQPSTFYNEQFF,TGCAGTGCTAGAGATCAGCCTTCCACATTCTACAATGAGCAGTTCTTC
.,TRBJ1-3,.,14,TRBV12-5,CASGLGHTGNTIYF,TGTGCTAGTGGTTTGGGGCACACTGGAAACACCATATATTTT
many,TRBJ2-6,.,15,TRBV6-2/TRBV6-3,CASSLTGSGANVLTF,TGTGCCAGCAGCCTCACGGGCTCTGGGGCCAACGTCCTGACTTTC
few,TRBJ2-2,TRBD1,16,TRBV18,CASSRGQGIGTGELFF,TGTGCCAGCTCACGAGGACAGGGGATTGGCACCGGGGAGCTGTTTTTT
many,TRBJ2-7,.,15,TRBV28,CASSPLQESSYEQYF,TGTGCCAGCAGTCCCCTACAAGAAAGCTCCTACGAGCAGTACTTC
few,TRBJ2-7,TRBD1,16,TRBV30,CAWSTRSTGISYEQYF,TGTGCCTGGAGTACCCGATCGACAGGGATCTCCTACGAGCAGTACTTC
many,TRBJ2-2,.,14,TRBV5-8,CASSQGLTTGELFF,TGTGCCAGCAGCCAGGGACTTACAACCGGGGAGCTGTTTTTT
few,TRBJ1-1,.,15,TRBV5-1,CASSLAGFGNTEAFF,TGCGCCAGCAGCTTGGCCGGGTTCGGTAACACTGAAGCTTTCTTT
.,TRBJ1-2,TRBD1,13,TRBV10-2,CASSESTGRRYTF,TGCGCCAGCAGTGAGTCGACAGGGAGGCGCTACACCTTC
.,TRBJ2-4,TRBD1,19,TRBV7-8,CASSRRRQGTERGKNIQYF,TGTGCCAGCAGCCGCCGCAGACAGGGGACGGAGAGGGGCAAAAACATTCAGTACTTC
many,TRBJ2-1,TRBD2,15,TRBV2,CASSEAGGPYNEQFF,TGTGCCAGCAGTGAAGCGGGAGGGCCCTACAATGAGCAGTTCTTC
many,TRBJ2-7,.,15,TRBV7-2,CASSLGGTGLYEQYF,TGTGCCAGCAGCTTAGGGGGGACGGGACTCTACGAGCAGTACTTC
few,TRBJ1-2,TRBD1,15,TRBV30,CASSPSLTGIYGYTF,TGTGCCAGTAGTCCCTCACTGACAGGGATCTATGGCTACACCTTC
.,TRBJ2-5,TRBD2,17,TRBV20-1,CSAPEGGAGGPQETQYF,TGCAGTGCCCCAGAGGGAGGAGCGGGAGGGCCCCAAGAGACCCAGTACTTC
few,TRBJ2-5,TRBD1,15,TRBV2,CTSMEWDRAQETQYF,TGTACCAGCATGGAATGGGACAGGGCCCAAGAGACCCAGTACTTC
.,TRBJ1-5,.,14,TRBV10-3,CAISQTGRDQPQHF,TGTGCCATCAGTCAGACAGGTCGGGATCAGCCCCAGCATTTT
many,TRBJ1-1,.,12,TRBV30,CAWSTRDTEAFF,TGTGCCTGGAGCACGAGGGACACTGAAGCTTTCTTT
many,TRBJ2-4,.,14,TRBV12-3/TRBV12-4,CASTLGQEANIQYF,TGTGCCAGCACCCTCGGGCAGGAGGCAAACATTCAGTACTTC
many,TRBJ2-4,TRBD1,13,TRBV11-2,CASSTDRGDIQYF,TGTGCCAGCAGCACAGACAGGGGGGACATTCAGTACTTC
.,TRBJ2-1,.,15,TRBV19,CASSIPQGGPAEQFF,TGTGCCAGTAGTATCCCTCAGGGGGGCCCTGCTGAGCAGTTCTTC
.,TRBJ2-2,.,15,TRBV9,CASSVAGLNTGELFF,TGTGCCAGCAGCGTAGCGGGACTTAACACCGGGGAGCTGTTTTTT